This T cell receptor beta chain emerged from a study of T cell clonotyping in hematopoietic cell transplantation. For the study at large: Cytoreduction preceded collection of pretransplant recipient samples.

The data were produced by immunoSEQ multiplex PCR, yet TCRdb's version contains in-frame clones alone and is incomplete. The table includes around 5,900 clones, around 81% detected once. The sample's time point: recipient sample about 28 days before transplant, after cytoreduction. Recipients were bled about 28 days pretransplant and at posttransplant days 30, 100, 180. Germline V CDR1 and CDR2: MNHNS, SASEGT. The V gene lost 5 bases and the J gene lost 5 bases, with 12 bases spanning the gap. This CDR3 contains 13 residues. V is TRBV6-1 and J is TRBJ1-1, with D perhaps TRBD1 (6 bases). The clonotype was recovered from a woman between 50 and 59 years old with acute myeloid leukemia. Some clones in this sample may be carry-over from other donors' samples. The specimen was peripheral blood mononuclear cells, collected before stem cell transplant. For the CDR3, the DNA is TGTGCCAGCAGTTCACAGGGAAGAACTGAAGCTTTCTTT. Translating it yields CASSSQGRTEAFF.